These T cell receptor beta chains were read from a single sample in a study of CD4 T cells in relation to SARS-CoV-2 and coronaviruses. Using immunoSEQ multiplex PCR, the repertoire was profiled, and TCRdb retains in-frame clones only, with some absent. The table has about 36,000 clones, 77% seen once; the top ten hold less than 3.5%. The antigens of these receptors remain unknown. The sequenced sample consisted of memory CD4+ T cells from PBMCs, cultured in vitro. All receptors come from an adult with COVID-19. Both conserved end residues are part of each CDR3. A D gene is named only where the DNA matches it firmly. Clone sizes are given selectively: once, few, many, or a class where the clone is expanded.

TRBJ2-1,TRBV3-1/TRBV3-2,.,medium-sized,CASSQDRGVFNEQFF,TGTGCCAGCAGCCAAGACCGAGGGGTGTTCAATGAGCAGTTCTTC
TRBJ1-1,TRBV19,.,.,CASSRRTGNTEAFF,TGTGCCAGTAGCCGGAGGACGGGGAACACTGAAGCTTTCTTT
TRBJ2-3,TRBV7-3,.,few,CASSSGRGYTDTQYF,TGTGCCAGCAGCTCGGGCAGGGGCTACACAGATACGCAGTATTTT
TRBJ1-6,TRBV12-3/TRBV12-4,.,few,CASSHSNSPLHF,TGTGCCAGCAGCCACAGTAATTCACCCCTCCACTTT
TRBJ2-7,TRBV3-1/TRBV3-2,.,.,CASSQEAADRWGAGPYEQYF,TGTGCCAGCAGCCAAGAGGCTGCGGACAGGTGGGGCGCGGGGCCCTACGAGCAGTACTTC
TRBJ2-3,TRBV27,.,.,CASSFSQGDTQYF,TGTGCCAGCAGTTTCTCCCAGGGAGATACGCAGTATTTT
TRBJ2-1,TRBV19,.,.,CASSIRHSTFIYNEQFF,TGTGCCAGTAGTATTAGGCACTCTACTTTCATCTACAATGAGCAGTTCTTC
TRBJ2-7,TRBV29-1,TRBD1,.,CSATGTGSYEQYF,TGCAGCGCAACCGGGACAGGCTCCTACGAGCAGTACTTC
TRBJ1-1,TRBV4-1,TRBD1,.,CASSQPRDRRFVFF,TGCGCCAGCAGCCAGCCCCGGGACAGGCGATTCGTTTTCTTT
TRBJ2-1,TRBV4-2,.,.,CASSQEGDRVYNEQFF,TGTGCCAGCAGCCAAGAGGGCGACCGGGTCTACAATGAGCAGTTCTTC
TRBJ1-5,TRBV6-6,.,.,CASSPGIVKTRRYQPQHF,TGTGCCAGCAGTCCTGGAATAGTAAAGACGCGGCGGTATCAGCCCCAGCATTTT
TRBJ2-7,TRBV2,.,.,CASRDTGYYEQYF,TGTGCCAGCAGAGACACGGGTTACTACGAGCAGTACTTC
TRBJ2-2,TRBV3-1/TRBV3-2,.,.,CASSRVGVVDTGELFF,TGTGCCAGCAGCCGTGTCGGGGTAGTGGACACCGGGGAGCTGTTTTTT
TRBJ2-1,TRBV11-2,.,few,CASSPSATGRKGFF,TGTGCCAGCAGCCCCTCAGCTACAGGGAGGAAGGGGTTCTTC
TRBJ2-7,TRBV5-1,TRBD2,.,CASSLGTSGTRGYEQYF,TGCGCCAGCAGCTTGGGGACTAGCGGGACCAGAGGGTACGAGCAGTACTTC
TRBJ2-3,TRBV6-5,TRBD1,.,CASSRGQGRTDTQYF,TGTGCCAGCAGTCGGGGACAGGGGCGCACAGATACGCAGTATTTT
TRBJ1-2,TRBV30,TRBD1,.,CAWRAGTGGYTF,TGTGCCTGGAGGGCCGGGACAGGGGGCTACACCTTC
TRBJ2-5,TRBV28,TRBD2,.,CASSSNSGSWETQYF,TGTGCCAGCAGTTCCAATAGCGGGAGTTGGGAGACCCAGTACTTC
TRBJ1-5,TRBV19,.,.,CASSMWEGNQPQHF,TGTGCCAGTAGTATGTGGGAGGGCAATCAGCCCCAGCATTTT
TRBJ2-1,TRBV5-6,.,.,CASSLTGSFREQFF,TGTGCCAGCAGCTTGACAGGGTCCTTCCGTGAGCAGTTCTTC
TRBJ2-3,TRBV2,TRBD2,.,CASGNGLAGTDTQYF,TGTGCCAGCGGAAACGGACTAGCGGGGACAGATACGCAGTATTTT
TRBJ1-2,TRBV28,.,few,CASGTFTSGYTF,TGTGCCAGCGGTACGTTTACCTCGGGCTACACCTTC
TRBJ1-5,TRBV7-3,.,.,CASSLSGGNQPQHF,TGTGCCAGCAGCTTATCAGGAGGCAATCAGCCCCAGCATTTT
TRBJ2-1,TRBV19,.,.,CASREGGTVLYNEQFF,TGTGCCAGTAGAGAGGGGGGGACTGTCCTCTACAATGAGCAGTTCTTC
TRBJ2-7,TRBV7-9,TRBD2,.,CASSPQGSSGYEQYF,TGTGCCAGCAGCCCTCAAGGATCTAGCGGCTACGAGCAGTACTTC
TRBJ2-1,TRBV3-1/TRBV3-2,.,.,CASSQDLYNEQFF,TGTGCCAGCAGCCAAGATCTCTACAATGAGCAGTTCTTC
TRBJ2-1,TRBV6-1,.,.,CASSEADGVGGNEQFF,TGTGCCAGCAGTGAAGCAGACGGAGTTGGAGGCAATGAGCAGTTCTTC
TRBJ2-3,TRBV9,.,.,CASSVGGTQYF,TGTGCCAGCAGCGTAGGTGGTACGCAGTATTTT
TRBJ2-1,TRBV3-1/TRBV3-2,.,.,CASSQDLYNEQFF,TGTGCCAGCAGCCAAGACCTATACAATGAGCAGTTCTTC
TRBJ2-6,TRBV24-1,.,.,CATSDWEGDAGANVLTF,TGTGCCACCAGTGATTGGGAGGGGGATGCAGGGGCCAACGTCCTGACTTTC
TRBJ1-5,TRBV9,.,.,CASSPRGFSNQPQHF,TGTGCCAGCAGCCCTCGGGGCTTTAGCAATCAGCCCCAGCATTTT
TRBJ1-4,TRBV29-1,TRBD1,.,CSARPGQGNEKLFF,TGCAGCGCAAGACCGGGACAGGGAAATGAAAAACTGTTTTTT
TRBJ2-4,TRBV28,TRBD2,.,CASSSHASGVAKNIQYF,TGTGCCAGCAGTTCCCACGCTAGCGGGGTAGCCAAAAACATTCAGTACTTC
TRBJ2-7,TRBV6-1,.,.,CASSEFVASQAYEQYF,TGTGCCAGCAGTGAATTTGTGGCCTCCCAGGCCTACGAGCAGTACTTC
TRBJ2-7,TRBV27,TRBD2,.,CASSLSGGYEQYF,TGTGCCAGCAGTTTATCGGGGGGGTACGAGCAGTACTTC
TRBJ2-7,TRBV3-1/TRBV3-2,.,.,CASSQDPTKAYEQYF,TGTGCCAGCAGCCAAGATCCCACAAAGGCCTACGAGCAGTACTTC
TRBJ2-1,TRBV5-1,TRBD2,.,CASSLEAAGGPMLQFF,TGCGCCAGCAGCTTGGAGGCGGCGGGAGGGCCAATGCTGCAGTTCTTC